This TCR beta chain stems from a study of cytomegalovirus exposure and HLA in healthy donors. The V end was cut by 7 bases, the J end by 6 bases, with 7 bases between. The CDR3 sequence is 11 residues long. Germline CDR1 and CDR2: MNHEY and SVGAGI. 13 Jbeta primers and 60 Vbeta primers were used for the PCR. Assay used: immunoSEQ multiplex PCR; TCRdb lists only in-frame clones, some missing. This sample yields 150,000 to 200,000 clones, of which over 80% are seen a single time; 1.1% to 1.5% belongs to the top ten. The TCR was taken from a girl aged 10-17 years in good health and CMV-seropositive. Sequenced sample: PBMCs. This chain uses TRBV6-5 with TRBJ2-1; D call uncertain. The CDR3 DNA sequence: TGTGCCAGCACTATAGCCAATGAGCAGTTCTTC. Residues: CASTIANEQFF.